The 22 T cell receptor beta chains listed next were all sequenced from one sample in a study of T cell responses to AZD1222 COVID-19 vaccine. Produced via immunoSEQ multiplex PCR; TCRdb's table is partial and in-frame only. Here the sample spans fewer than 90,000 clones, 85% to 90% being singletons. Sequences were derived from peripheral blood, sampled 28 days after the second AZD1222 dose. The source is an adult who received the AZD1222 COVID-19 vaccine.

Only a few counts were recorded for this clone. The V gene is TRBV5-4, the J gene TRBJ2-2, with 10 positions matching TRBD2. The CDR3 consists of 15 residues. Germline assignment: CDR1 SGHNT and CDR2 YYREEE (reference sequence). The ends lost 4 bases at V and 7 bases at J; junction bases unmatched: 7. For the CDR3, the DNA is TGTGCCAGCAGCGTAACTAGCGGGATCGGCGGGGAGCTGTTTTTT. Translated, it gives CASSVTSGIGGELFF.

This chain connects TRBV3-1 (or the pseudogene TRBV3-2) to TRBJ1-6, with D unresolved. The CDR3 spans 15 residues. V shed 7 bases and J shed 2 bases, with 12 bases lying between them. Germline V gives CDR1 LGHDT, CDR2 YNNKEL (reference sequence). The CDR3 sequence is CASNLDGAYNSPLHF. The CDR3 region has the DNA TGTGCCAGCAACTTGGACGGAGCCTATAATTCACCCCTCCACTTT.

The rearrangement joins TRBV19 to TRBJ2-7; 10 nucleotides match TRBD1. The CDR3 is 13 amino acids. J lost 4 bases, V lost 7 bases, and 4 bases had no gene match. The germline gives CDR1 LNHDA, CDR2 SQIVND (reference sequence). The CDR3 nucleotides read TGTGCCAGTAAGGGACAGGGGAGATACGAGCAGTACTTC. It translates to CASKGQGRYEQYF.

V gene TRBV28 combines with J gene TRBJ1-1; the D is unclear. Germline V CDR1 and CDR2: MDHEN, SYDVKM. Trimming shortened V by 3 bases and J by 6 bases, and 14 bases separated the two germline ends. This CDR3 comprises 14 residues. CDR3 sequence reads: CASSFIASLPEAFF. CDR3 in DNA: TGTGCCAGCAGTTTTATCGCCTCTCTCCCTGAAGCTTTCTTT.

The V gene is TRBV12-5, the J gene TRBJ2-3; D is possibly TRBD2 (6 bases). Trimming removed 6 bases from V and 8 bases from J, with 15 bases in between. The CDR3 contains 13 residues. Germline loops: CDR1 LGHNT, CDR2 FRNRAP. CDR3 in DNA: TGTGCTAGTGGCCTGGGACTCGCGGGTACGCAGTATTTT. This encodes CASGLGLAGTQYF.

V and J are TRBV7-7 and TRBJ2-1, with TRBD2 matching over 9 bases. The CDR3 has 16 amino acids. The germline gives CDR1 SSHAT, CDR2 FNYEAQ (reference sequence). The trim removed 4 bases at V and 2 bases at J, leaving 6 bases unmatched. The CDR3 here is CASSSLAGAPYNEQFF. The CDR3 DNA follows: TGTGCCAGCAGCTCCTTAGCGGGGGCCCCCTACAATGAGCAGTTCTTC.

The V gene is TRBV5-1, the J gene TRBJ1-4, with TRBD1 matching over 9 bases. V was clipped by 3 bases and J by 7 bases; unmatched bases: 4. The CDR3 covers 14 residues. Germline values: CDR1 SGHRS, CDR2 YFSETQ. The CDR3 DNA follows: TGCGCCAGCAGCTCACAGGGGGCGCCTGAAAAACTGTTTTTT. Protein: CASSSQGAPEKLFF.

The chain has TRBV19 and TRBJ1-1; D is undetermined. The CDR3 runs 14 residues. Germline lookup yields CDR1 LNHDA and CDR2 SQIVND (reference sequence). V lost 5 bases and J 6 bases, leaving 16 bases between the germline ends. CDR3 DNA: TGTGCCAGTAGTCTCGCTAGGGATAGCCCTGAAGCTTTCTTT. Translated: CASSLARDSPEAFF.

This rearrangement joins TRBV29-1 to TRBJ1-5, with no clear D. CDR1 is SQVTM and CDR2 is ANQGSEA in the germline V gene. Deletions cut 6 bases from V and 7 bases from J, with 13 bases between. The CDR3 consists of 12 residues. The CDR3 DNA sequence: TGCAGCGTGGCGGAGGGCGGGCAGCCCCAGCATTTT. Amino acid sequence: CSVAEGGQPQHF. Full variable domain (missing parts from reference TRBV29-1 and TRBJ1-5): SAVISQKPSRDICQRGTSLTIQCQVDSQVTMMFWYRQQPGQSLTLIATANQGSEATYESGFVIDKFPISRPNLTFSTLTVSNMSPEDSSIYLCSVAEGGQPQHFGDGTRLSIL.

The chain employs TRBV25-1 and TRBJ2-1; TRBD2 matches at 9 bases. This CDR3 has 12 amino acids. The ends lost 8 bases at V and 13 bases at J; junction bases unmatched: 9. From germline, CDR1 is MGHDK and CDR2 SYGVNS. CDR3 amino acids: CASSRLAEIQFF. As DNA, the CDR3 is TGTGCCAGCTCCCGACTAGCGGAGATTCAGTTCTTC. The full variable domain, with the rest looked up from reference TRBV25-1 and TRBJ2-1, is EADIYQTPRYLVIGTGKKITLECSQTMGHDKMYWYQQDPGMELHLIHYSYGVNSTEKGDLSSESTVSRIRTEHFPLTLESARPSHTSQYLCASSRLAEIQFFGPGTRLTVL.

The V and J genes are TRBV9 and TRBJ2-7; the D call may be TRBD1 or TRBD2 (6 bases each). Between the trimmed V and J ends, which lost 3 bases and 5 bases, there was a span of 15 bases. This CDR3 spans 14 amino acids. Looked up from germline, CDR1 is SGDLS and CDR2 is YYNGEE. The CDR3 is CASSGGAWGNEQYF. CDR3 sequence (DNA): TGTGCCAGCAGCGGGGGGGCCTGGGGTAACGAGCAGTACTTC.

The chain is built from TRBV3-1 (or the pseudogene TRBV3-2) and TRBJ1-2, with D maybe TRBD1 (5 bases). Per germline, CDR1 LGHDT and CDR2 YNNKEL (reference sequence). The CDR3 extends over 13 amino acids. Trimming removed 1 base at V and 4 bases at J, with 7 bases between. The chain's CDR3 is CASSQGQSYGYTF. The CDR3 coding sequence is TGTGCCAGCAGCCAAGGACAGTCCTATGGCTACACCTTC.

The CDR3 is CASSAQSSPLSGANVLTF. The CDR3 nucleotides are TGTGCCAGCAGTGCACAAAGCTCCCCCCTCTCTGGGGCCAACGTCCTGACTTTC. The chain couples TRBV6-1 to TRBJ2-6; the D is unclear. The CDR3 is 18 amino acids. Germline CDR1 reads MNHNS; CDR2 reads SASEGT. Between the trimmed V and J ends, which lost 4 bases and 0 bases, there was a span of 16 bases.

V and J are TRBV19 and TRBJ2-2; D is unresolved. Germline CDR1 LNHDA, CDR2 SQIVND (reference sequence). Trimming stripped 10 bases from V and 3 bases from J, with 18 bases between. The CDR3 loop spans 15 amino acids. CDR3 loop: CAITLDPADTGELFF. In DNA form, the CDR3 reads TGTGCCATTACCCTTGACCCTGCGGACACCGGGGAGCTGTTTTTT.

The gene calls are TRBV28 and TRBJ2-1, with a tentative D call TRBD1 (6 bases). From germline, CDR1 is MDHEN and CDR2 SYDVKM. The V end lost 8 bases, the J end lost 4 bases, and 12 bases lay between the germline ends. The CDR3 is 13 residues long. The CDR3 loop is CASGGHNYNEQFF. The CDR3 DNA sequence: TGTGCCAGCGGGGGACACAATTACAATGAGCAGTTCTTC.

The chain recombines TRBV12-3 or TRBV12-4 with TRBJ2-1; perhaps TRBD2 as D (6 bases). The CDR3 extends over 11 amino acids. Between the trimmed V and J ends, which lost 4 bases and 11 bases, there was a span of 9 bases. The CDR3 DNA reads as TGTGCCAGCAGTTCCGGGACTCAGCAGTTCTTC. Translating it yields CASSSGTQQFF.

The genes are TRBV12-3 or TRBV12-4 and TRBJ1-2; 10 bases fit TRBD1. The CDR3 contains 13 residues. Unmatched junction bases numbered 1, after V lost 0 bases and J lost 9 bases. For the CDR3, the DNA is TGTGCCAGCAGTTTAGCGGGACAGGGGAGCTACACCTTC. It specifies CASSLAGQGSYTF.

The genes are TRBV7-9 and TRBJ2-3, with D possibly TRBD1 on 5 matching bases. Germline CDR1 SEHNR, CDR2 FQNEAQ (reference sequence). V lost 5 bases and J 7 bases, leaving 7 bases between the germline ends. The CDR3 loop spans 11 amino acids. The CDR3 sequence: CASSQGYTQYF. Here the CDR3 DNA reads TGTGCCAGCAGCCAGGGATATACGCAGTATTTT.

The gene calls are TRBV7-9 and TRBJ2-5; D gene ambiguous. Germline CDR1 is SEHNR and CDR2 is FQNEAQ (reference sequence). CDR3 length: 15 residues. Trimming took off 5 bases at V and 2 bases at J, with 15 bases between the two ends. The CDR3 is CASSQTPAIQETQYF. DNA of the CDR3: TGTGCCAGCAGCCAGACCCCGGCGATACAAGAGACCCAGTACTTC.

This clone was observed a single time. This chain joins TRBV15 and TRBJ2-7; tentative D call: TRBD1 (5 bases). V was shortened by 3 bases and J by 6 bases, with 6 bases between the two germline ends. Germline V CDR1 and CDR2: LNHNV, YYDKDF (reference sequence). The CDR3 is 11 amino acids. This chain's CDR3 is CATSSGAEQYF. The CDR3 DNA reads TGTGCCACCAGCAGTGGGGCCGAGCAGTACTTC.

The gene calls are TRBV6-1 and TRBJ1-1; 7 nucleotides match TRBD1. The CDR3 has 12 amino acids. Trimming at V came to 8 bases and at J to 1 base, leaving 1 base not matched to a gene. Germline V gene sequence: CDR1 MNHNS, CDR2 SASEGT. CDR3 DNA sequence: TGTGCCAGCGGGACAGCGAACACTGAAGCTTTCTTT. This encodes CASGTANTEAFF.

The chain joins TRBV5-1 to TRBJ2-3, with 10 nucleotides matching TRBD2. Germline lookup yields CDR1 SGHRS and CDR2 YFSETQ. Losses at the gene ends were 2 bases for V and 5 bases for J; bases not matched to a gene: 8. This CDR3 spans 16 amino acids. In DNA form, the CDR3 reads TGCGCCAGCAGCTTCAGTCTCACTAGCGGGGTAGATACGCAGTATTTT. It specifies CASSFSLTSGVDTQYF.